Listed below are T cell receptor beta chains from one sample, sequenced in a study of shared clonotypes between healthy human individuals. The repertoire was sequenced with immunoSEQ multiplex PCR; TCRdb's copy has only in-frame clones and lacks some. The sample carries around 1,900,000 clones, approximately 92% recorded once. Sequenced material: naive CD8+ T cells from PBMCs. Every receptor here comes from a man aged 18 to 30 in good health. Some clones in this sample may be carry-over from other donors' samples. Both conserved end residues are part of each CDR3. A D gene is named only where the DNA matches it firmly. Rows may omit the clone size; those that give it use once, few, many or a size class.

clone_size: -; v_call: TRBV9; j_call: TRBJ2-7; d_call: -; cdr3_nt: TGTGCCAGCAGCCCCAGTATCGGCTACTCCTACGAGCAGTACTTC; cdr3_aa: CASSPSIGYSYEQYF
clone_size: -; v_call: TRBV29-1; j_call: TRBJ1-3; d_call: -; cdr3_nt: TGCAGCGTCAGCCCCAGTAAAGGGGGAAACACCATATATTTT; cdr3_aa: CSVSPSKGGNTIYF
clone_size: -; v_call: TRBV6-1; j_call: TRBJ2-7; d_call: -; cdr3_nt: TGTGCCAGCAGTGAAGGACCAGGGACGGGGTCGTCCGAGCAGTACTTC; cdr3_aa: CASSEGPGTGSSEQYF
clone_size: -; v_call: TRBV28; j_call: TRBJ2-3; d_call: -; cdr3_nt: TGTGCCAGCAGTCCCCGGGACATCCGAGGCACAGATACGCAGTATTTT; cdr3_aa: CASSPRDIRGTDTQYF
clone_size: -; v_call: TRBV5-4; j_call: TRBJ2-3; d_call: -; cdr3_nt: TGTGCCAGCAGCTTTGGAGCGGACTTATCTTCTACGCAGTATTTT; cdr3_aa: CASSFGADLSSTQYF
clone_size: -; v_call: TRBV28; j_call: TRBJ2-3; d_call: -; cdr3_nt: TGTGCCAGCAGTTCCCCGGCAGGGGAGGGCACAGATACGCAGTATTTT; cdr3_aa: CASSSPAGEGTDTQYF
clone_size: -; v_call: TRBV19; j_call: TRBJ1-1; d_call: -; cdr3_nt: -; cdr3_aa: CASSFGPGGVYAFF
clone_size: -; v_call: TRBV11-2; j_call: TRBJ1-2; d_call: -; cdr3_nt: TGTGCCAGCAGCTCCCGCCAAGGGGGGGCGCGAAACTATGGCTACACCTTC; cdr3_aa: CASSSRQGGARNYGYTF
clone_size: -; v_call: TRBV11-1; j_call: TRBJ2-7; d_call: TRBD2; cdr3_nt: TGTGCCAGCAGCGCTGGACTAGCGGATTCCTACGAGCAGTACTTC; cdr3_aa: CASSAGLADSYEQYF
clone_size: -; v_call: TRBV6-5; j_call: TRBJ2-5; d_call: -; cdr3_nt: TGTGCCAGCAGTTACTGGGCAGGGAAGTCGGGAGAGACCCAGTACTTC; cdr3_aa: CASSYWAGKSGETQYF
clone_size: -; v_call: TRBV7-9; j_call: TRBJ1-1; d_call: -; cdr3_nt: TGTGCCTCATTCGGACGGAGACGCGTACCTGAAGCTGGGACTGAAGCTTTCTTT; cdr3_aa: CASFGRRRVPEAGTEAFF
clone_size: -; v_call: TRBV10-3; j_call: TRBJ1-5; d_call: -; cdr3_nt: TGTGCCATCGGAAGGACGGGGGGCAATCAGCCCCAGCATTTT; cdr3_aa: CAIGRTGGNQPQHF
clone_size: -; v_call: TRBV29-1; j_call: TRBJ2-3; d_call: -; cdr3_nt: TGCAGCGTTGCTCAAGGACTCCGGTATTTT; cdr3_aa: CSVAQGLRYF
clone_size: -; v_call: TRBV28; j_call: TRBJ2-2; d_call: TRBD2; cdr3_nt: TGTGCCAGCAGTTCCCTGCGGGAGGGGAACACCGGGGAGCTGTTTTTT; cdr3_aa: CASSSLREGNTGELFF
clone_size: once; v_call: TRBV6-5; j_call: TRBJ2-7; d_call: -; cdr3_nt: TGTGCCAGCAGGTCTCCGGCGGGCTACGAGCAGTACTTC; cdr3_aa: CASRSPAGYEQYF
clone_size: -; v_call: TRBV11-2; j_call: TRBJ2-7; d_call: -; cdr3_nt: TGTGCCAGCAGCCACTCGACAGGATCCGAGCAGTACTTC; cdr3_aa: CASSHSTGSEQYF
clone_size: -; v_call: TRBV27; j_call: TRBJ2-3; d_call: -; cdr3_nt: TGTGCCAGCAGTGACACAGATACGCAGTATTTT; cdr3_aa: CASSDTDTQYF
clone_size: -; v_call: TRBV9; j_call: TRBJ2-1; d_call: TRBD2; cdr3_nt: TGTGCCAGCAGCTTGTCTAGCGGAGCCTACAATGAGCAGTTCTTC; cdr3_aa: CASSLSSGAYNEQFF
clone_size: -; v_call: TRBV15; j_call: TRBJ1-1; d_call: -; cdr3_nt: TGTGCCACCAGCACGCGAGGGGGGAGCGGGGTGAACACTGAAGCTTTCTTT; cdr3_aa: CATSTRGGSGVNTEAFF
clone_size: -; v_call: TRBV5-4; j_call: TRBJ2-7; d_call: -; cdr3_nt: TGTGCCAGCAGCTTTGGGTATCTGCCGTACGAGCAGTACTTC; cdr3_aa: CASSFGYLPYEQYF
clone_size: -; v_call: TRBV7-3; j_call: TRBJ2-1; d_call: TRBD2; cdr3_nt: TGTGCCAGCAGCCCCAACCCCCGGGAGGGTTGGAATGAGCAGTTCTTC; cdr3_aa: CASSPNPREGWNEQFF
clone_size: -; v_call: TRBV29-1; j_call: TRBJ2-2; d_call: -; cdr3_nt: TGCAGCGGCGCCGGTGAGACCGGGGAGCTGTTTTTT; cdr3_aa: CSGAGETGELFF
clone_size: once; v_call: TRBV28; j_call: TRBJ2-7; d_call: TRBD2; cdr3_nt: TGTGCCAGCAGCCGGGGAGGGTGGGCCCTCTCCTACGAGCAGTACTTC; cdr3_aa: CASSRGGWALSYEQYF
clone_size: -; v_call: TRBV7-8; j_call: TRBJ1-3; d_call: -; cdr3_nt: TGTGCCAGCAGCCCACGGGGAGGGCTCGGAAACACCATATATTTT; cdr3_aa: CASSPRGGLGNTIYF
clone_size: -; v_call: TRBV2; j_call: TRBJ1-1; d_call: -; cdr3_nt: TGTGCCAGCAGGAATCCTACAGGGAATTTAAACACTGAAGCTTTCTTT; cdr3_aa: CASRNPTGNLNTEAFF